What follows describes a single T cell receptor (beta chain). This clone was observed a handful of times. The antigen it recognizes is unknown. Nothing much larger sits one base from this clone, and base qualities are not available. TCRbeta CDR3 regions were amplified from genomic DNA using the immunoSEQ Assay, a bias-controlled multiplex PCR. Concerning the study's data processing: Nucleated cell counts per sample were estimated from amplification of reference gene primers within the assay. Sequence reads were collapsed and filtered to measure the absolute abundance of every unique TCRbeta CDR3 rearrangement. For each sample, productive Simpson clonality was calculated as the square root of Simpson's diversity index across productive rearrangements. TCRdb took over this immuneACCESS table, retaining in-frame rearrangements with V and J assigned. Such tables are incomplete; in checked studies, under half of the missing clones stem from an unresolved V gene, and the remainder is unexplained. Clone size and the V and J calls come from that table; the DNA yielded D and trimming. Present in this sample are 120,000 to 150,000 clones, around 83% of which were seen just once. The top ten clonotypes cover about 2.8% of the sample.

These data belong to a study of blood T cell repertoires in COVID-19 (dated by TCRdb to about 2020). As for the study more broadly: The collaborator samples originated in the United States, Italy and Spain and spanned the acute and convalescent phases of COVID-19. Deeply sampled blood TCRbeta repertoires from subjects exposed to, actively infected with, or recovered from COVID-19 were included in the dataset. The repertoires were released in a freely available public database meant as a resource for research on the immune response to SARS-CoV-2. Sample metadata almost always included a de-identified subject ID, COVID-19 status, age in years and sex. Samples were obtained from the ongoing ImmuneRACE study (first 160 participants) and from 1,254 subjects provided by 6 global collaborators. Where available, HLA class I and class II types were taken from metadata supplied by the sample provider and were not determined by assay-based typing. The prospective study material was composed of cDNA or gDNA derived from T cells, B-cell-depleted T cells, or PBMCs.

Broader findings and caveats from the paper: The amount of clinical and demographic metadata varied by source and participant and was provided uncurated.

CDR1 and CDR2, looked up from the germline V gene, are SGHTS and YDEGEE. From V the trimming removes 1 base and from J it removes 4 bases, while the gene matches leave 7 bases of the junction unaccounted for. Counted from cysteine to phenylalanine, this CDR3 has 15 amino acids. Only the CDR3 part of the read is kept: 45 bases, read in frame from the first base. Whole blood was collected in K2EDTA tubes by collaborating institutions according to the institutions' own protocols. For TCRbeta analysis, collaborator samples were shipped as frozen whole blood, as isolated PBMCs, or as DNA extracted from either sample type.

The sequenced material came from peripheral blood. The receptor was derived from a human donor with acute or convalescent COVID-19. The donor label of this sample is uncertain. The sequence links TRBV5-8 to TRBJ2-5; the junction holds 7 bases that match TRBD2. Here is the DNA: TGTGCCAGCAGCTTGAGCGGGGACGTGGCAGAGACCCAGTACTTC. This translates into CASSLSGDVAETQYF.